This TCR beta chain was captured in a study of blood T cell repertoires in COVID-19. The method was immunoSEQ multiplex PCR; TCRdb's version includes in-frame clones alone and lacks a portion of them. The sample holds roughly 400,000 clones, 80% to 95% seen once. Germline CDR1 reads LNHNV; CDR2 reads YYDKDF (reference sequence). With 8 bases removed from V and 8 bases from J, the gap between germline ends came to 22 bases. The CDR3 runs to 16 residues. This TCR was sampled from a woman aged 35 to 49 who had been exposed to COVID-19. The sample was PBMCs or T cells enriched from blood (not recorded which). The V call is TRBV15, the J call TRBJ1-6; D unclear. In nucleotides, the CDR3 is TGTGCCACCTCTTCCCCTCTGGCAGGCCCAGATTCACCCCTCCACTTT. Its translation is CATSSPLAGPDSPLHF.